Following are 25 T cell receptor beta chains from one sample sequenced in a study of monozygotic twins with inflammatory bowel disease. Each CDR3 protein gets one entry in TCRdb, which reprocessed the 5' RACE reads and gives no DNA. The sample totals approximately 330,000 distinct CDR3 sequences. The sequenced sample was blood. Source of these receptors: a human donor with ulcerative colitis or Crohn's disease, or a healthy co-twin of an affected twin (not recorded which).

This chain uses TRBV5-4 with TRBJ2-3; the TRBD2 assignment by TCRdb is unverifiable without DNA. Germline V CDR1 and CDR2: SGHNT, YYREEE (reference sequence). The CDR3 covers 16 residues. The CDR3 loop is CASSLFVAGGQDTQYF.

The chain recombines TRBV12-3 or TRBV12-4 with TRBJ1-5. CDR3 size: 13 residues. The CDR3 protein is CASSFGESQPQHF.

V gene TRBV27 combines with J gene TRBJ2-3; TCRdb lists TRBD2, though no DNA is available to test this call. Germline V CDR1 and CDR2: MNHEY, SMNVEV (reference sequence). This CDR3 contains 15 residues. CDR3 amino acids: CASSPATRSTDTQYF.

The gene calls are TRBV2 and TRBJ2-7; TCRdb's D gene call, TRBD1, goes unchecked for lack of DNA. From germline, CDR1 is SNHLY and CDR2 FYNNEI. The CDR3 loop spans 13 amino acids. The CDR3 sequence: CASTRGTVYEQYF.

The CDR3 sequence is CATSSGDWTGELFF. The chain is built from TRBV15 and TRBJ2-2. Germline-derived CDR1 and CDR2 are LNHNV and YYDKDF (reference sequence). The CDR3 extends over 14 amino acids. The variable domain in full, completed from reference TRBV15 and TRBJ2-2, reads DAMVIQNPRYQVTQFGKPVTLSCSQTLNHNVMYWYQQKSSQAPKLLFHYYDKDFNNEADTPDNFQSRRPNTSFCFLDIRSPGLGDTAMYLCATSSGDWTGELFFGEGSRLTVL.

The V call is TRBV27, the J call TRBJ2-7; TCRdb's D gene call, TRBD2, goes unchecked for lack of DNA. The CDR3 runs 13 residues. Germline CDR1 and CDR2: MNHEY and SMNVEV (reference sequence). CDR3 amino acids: CASRGLAVDEQYF.

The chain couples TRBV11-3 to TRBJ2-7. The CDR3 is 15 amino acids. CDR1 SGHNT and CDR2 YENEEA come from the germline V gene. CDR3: CASSLRTGATYEQYF.

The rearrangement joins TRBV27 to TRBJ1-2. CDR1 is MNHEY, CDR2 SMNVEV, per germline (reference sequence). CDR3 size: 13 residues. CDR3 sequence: CASSFRGFDGYTF.

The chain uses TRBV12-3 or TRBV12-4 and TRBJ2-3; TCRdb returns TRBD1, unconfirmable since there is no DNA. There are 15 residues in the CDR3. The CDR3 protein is CASRSGTGVEHTQYF.

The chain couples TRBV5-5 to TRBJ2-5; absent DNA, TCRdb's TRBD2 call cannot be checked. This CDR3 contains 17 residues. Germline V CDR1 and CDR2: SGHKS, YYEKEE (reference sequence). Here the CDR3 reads CASSLRPGLATQETQYF.

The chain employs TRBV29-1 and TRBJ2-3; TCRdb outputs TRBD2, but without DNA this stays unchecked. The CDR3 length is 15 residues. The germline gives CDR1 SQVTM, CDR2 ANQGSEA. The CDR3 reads CSVETSGGVADTQYF.

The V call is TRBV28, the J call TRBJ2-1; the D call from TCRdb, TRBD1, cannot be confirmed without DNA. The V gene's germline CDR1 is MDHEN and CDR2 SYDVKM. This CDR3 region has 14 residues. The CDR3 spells CASSPPRRDTEQFF.

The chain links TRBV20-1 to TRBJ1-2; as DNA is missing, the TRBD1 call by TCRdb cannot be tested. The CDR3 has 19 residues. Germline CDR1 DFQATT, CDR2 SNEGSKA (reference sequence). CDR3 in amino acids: CSASPPVGTGTGGLEGYTF.

CDR3 in amino acids: CASSQAGFRQFF. V and J are TRBV3-1 and TRBJ2-1. CDR1 and CDR2 (germline): LGHDT, YNNKEL (reference sequence). This CDR3 has 12 amino acids.

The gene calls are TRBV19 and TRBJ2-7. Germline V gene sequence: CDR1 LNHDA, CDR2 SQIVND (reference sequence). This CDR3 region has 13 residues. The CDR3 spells CASSNIPNYEQYF.

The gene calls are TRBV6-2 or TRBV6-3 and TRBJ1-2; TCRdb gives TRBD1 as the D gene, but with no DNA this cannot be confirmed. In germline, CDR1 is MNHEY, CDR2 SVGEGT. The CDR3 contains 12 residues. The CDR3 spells CATQGQLYGYTF.

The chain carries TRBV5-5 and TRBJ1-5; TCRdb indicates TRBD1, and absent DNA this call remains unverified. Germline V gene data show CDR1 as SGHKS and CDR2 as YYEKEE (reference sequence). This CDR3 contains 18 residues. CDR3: CASTQGAGNLRGNQPQHF.

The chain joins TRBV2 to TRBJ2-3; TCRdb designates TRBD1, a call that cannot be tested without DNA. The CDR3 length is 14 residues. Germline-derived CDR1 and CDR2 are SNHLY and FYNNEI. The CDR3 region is CASSEMTGPDTQYF.

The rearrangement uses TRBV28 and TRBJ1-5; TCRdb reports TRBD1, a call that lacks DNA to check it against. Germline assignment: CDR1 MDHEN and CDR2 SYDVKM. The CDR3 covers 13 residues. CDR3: CASRDTGGQPQHF.

The chain's CDR3 is CASSSFSSSTDTQYF. The chain uses TRBV27 and TRBJ2-3. Germline lookup yields CDR1 MNHEY and CDR2 SMNVEV (reference sequence). The CDR3 covers 15 residues.

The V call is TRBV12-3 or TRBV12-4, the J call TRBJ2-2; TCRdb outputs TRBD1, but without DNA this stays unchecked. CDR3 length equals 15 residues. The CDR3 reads CASSWARGKAGELFF.

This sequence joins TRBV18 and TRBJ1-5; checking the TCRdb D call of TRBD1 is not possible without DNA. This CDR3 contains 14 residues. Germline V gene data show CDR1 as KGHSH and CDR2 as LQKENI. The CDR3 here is CASSLVQGEQPQHF.

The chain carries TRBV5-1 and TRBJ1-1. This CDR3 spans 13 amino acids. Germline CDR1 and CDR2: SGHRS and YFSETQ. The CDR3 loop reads CASAAGGTTEAFF.

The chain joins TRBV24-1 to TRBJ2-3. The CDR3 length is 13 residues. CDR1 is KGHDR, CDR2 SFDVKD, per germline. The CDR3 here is CATTPGGPDTQYF.

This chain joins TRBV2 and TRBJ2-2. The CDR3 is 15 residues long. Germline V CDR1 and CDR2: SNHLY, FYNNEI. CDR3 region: CASREQVEITGELFF.